This T cell receptor beta chain was sequenced in a study of blood T cell repertoires in COVID-19. Study as a whole: Both acute and convalescent COVID-19 samples were obtained from the United States, Italy and Spain. The analysed material was cDNA or gDNA that came from T cells, B-cell-depleted T cells, or PBMCs.

Measured with immunoSEQ multiplex PCR; TCRdb has only the in-frame clones, and not every one. The profile shows roughly 400,000 clones, roughly 88% of them singletons. Self-reported history from a screening survey and questionnaire set each donor's cohort. A COVID-19 case had been met by exposed participants during the 2 weeks before study entry. V shed 4 bases and J 3 bases; nucleotides not matched to a gene: 2. The germline V gene encodes CDR1 WSHSY and CDR2 SAAADI. The CDR3 is made up of 14 amino acids. This sequence was found in a woman younger than 30 who had been exposed to COVID-19. This rearrangement joins TRBV10-2 to TRBJ2-3, with TRBD1 matching 9 bases. The sample taken for sequencing was PBMCs or T cells enriched from blood (not recorded which). CDR3 residues: CASSGQGGTDTQYF. The CDR3 nucleotides read TGCGCCAGCAGTGGACAGGGGGGGACAGATACGCAGTATTTT.